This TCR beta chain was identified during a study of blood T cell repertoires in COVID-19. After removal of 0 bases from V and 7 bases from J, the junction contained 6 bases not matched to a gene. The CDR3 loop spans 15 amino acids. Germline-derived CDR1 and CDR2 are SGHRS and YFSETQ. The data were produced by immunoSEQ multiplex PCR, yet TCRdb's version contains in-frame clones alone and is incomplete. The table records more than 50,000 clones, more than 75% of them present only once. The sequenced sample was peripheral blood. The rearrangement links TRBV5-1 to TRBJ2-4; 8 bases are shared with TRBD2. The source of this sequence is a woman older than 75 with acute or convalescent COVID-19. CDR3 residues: CASSLDGRGQNIQYF. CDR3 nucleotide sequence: TGCGCCAGCAGCTTGGACGGGAGGGGCCAGAACATTCAGTACTTC.